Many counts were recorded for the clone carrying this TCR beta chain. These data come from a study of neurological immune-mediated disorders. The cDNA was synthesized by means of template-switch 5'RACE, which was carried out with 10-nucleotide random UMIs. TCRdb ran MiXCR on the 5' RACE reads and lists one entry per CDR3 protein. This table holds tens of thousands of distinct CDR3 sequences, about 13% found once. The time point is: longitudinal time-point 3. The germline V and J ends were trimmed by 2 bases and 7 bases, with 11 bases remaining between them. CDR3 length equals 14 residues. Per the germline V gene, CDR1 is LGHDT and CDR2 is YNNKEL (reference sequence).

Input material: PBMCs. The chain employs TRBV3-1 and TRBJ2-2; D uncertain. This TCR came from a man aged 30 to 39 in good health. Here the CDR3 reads CASSQSGPVGELFF. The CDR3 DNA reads TGTGCCAGCAGCCAATCCGGACCGGTCGGGGAGCTGTTTTTT.